This T cell receptor beta chain comes out of a study of cytomegalovirus exposure and HLA in healthy donors. About this clone: Its matching antigen is unknown.

Trimming removed 6 bases from V and 6 bases from J, with 3 bases in between. The germline V gene has CDR1 SNHLY and CDR2 FYNNEI. The CDR3 spans 10 residues. Here immunoSEQ multiplex PCR was the method, and the copy in TCRdb shows in-frame clones only, minus some. The top ten hold under 2.5% of the sample, which has 130,000 or so clones, about 85% seen once. Findings and caveats of the study: Using the classifier, cytomegalovirus status was reportedly diagnosed with high specificity and sensitivity. Subsequent analysis revealed that first-cohort TCR clusters tended to co-occur in the 120 validation repertoires.

This receptor was taken from a woman in her twenties or thirties in good health and CMV-seronegative. This chain uses TRBV2 with TRBJ2-1; D ambiguous. The sample taken for sequencing was PBMCs. CDR3 protein: CASSFNEQFF. In DNA form, the CDR3 reads TGTGCCAGCAGCTTCAATGAGCAGTTCTTC. Using reference TRBV2 and TRBJ2-1 for the parts outside the CDR3, the full variable domain is EPEVTQTPSHQVTQMGQEVILRCVPISNHLYFYWYRQILGQKVEFLVSFYNNEISEKSEIFDDQFSVERPDGSNFTLKIRSTKLEDSAMYFCASSFNEQFFGPGTRLTVL.